The source of this TCR beta chain is a study of shared clonotypes between healthy human individuals. Remarks on this clone: Its antigen remains unknown.

General observations from the study: A handful of donors showed sharing of approximately 5% of naive CD4 clonotypes.

CDR3 length: 15 amino acids. CDR1 SGHAT and CDR2 FQDESV come from the germline V gene (reference sequence). Trimming left V 1 base short and J 0 bases short, with 9 bases between. An approximately 200 ng quantity of DNA, 29,000 or so T cell genomes, went into the sorted-subset replicate PCRs. Using immunoSEQ multiplex PCR, the repertoire was profiled, and TCRdb retains in-frame clones only, with some absent. The table records about 1 million clones, approximately 68% of them present only once. Specimen: memory CD4+ T cells sorted from blood. Subset indicated: CD45RA-negative fraction. The TCR sequence derives from a young man in good health. V is TRBV11-1 and J is TRBJ1-1; a weak D match, TRBD1 (5 bases). The CDR3, as DNA: TGTGCCAGCAGCTTAGACGGGGGTGTGAACACTGAAGCTTTCTTT. Its protein is CASSLDGGVNTEAFF.